This T cell receptor (beta chain) was sequenced in a study of blood T cells in healthy people across ages. Regarding the study as a whole: Observed TCR beta diversity per million T cells went down as age went up. This fall followed a roughly linear course with age. Estimates of total diversity, which came from one million sequenced T cells, were considered to be underestimates.

This clonotype occurred once. Its antigen remains unknown. A J-beta primer mix and a sample-barcoded 5' primer were used in a second PCR of about 6 to 12 cycles. TCRdb called the 5' RACE reads again in MiXCR, with one record for every CDR3 protein. The sample includes over 750,000 distinct CDR3 sequences, approximately 25% of them seen just once. The data were also submitted as part of a second study, on T cells of mothers and their children. From that report: Overlap in related mother-child pairs always slightly exceeded unrelated pairs, never significantly.

The sequenced material came from blood. This clonotype originated in a boy aged 5-17 years in good health.

The CDR3 loop is CASSLEFYGKQETQYF. The CDR3 bases are TGTGCCAGCAGCTTAGAGTTCTACGGGAAACAAGAGACCCAGTACTTC. The chain employs TRBV7-9 and TRBJ2-5; TRBD2 might be the D (5 bases). Trimming stripped 1 base from V and 2 bases from J, with 14 bases between. CDR1 is SEHNR and CDR2 is FQNEAQ in the germline V gene (reference sequence). The CDR3 totals 16 residues.